This TCR beta chain was captured in a study of CD8 T cells in Susac syndrome. CD8+ and CD4+ T cells were negatively isolated; TEMRA cells were FACS-enriched. An input of roughly 0.5 to 1 ug of RNA was subjected to reverse transcription using random hexamers. Multiplex PCR with immunoSEQ amplified the TCR beta CDR3 across 54 Vbeta and 13 Jbeta. TCRdb called the immunoSEQ multiplex PCR reads again in MiXCR, with one record for every CDR3 protein. The repertoire holds some 200,000 distinct CDR3 sequences, with about 95% as singletons. This CDR3 is built from 13 residues. Germline CDR1 and CDR2: SEHNR and FQNEAQ (reference sequence). Trimming removed 1 base from V and 6 bases from J, with 7 bases in between. This clonotype has only one observation.

This clonotype was obtained from a human donor with multiple sclerosis. The specimen was CD4+ T cells from PBMCs. V usage is TRBV7-9 and J usage is TRBJ2-1; D is ambiguous. The CDR3 DNA reads as TGTGCCAGCAGCTTAGGCTGGTCCAATGAGCAGTTCTTC. Its protein product is CASSLGWSNEQFF.